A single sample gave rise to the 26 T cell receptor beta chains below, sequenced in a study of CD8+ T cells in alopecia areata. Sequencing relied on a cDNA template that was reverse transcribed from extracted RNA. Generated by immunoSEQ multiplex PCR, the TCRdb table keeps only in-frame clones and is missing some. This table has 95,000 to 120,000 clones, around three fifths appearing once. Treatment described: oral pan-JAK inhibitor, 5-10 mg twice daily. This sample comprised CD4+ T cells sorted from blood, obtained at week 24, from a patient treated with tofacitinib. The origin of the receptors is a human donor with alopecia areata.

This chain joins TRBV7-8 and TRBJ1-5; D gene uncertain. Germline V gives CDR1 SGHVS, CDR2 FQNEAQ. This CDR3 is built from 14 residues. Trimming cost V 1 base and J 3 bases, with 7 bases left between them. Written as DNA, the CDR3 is TGTGCCAGCAGCTTAGAAAGGTTCAATCAGCCCCAGCATTTT. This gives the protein CASSLERFNQPQHF.

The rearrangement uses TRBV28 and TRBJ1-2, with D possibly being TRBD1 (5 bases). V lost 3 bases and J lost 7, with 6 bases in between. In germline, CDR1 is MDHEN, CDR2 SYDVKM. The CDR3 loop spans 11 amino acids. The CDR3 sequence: CASSLGLGYTF. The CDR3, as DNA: TGTGCCAGCAGTTTGGGGCTTGGCTACACCTTC.

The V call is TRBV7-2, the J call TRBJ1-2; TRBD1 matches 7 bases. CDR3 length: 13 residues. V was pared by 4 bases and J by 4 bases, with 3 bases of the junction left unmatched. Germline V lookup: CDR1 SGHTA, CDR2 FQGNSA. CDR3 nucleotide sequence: TGTGCCAGCAGCTCCGACAGGGCCTATGGCTACACCTTC. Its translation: CASSSDRAYGYTF. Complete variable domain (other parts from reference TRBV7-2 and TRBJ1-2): GAGVSQSPSNKVTEKGKDVELRCDPISGHTALYWYRQSLGQGLEFLIYFQGNSAPDKSGLPSDRFSAERTGGSVSTLTIQRTQQEDSAVYLCASSSDRAYGYTFGSGTRLTVV.

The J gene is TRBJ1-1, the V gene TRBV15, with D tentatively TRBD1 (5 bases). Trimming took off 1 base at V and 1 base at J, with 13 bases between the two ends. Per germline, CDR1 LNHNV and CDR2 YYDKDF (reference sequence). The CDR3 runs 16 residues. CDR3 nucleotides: TGTGCCACCAGCAGAGCAGGGAGTTTAAGGAACACTGAAGCTTTCTTT. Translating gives CATSRAGSLRNTEAFF.

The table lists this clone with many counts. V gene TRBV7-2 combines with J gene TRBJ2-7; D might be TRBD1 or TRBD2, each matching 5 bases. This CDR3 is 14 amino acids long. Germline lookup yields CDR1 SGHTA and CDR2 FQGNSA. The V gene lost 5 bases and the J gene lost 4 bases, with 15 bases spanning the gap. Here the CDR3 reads CASSTLPGGYEQYF. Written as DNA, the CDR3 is TGTGCCAGCAGCACATTACCTGGGGGTTACGAGCAGTACTTC.

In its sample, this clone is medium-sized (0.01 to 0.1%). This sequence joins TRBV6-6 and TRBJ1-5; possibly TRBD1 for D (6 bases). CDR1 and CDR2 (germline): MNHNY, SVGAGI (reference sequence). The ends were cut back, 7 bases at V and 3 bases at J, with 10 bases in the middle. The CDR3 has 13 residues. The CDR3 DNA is TGTGCCAGCACGACAGGCAACAATCAGCCCCAGCATTTT. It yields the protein CASTTGNNQPQHF.

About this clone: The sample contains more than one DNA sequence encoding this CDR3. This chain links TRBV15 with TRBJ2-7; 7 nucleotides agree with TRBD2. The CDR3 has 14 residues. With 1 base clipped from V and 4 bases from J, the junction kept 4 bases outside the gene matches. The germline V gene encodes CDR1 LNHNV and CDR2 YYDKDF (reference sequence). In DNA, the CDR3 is TGTGCCACCAGCAGAGGCGGCGGGGGATACGAGCAGTACTTC. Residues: CATSRGGGGYEQYF.

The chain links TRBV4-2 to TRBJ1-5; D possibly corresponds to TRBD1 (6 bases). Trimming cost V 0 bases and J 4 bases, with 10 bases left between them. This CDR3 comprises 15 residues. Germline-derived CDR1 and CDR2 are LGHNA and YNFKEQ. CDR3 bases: TGTGCCAGCAGCCAAGATGGACAGCAGAATCAGCCCCAGCATTTT. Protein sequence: CASSQDGQQNQPQHF.

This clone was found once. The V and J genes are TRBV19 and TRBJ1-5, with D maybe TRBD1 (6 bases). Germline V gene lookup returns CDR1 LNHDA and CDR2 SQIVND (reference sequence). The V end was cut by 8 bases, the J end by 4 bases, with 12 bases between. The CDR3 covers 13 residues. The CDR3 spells CASARQVNQPQHF. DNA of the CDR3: TGTGCCAGTGCCCGACAGGTTAATCAGCCCCAGCATTTT. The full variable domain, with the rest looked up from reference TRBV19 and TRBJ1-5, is DGGITQSPKYLFRKEGQNVTLSCEQNLNHDAMYWYRQDPGQGLRLIYYSQIVNDFQKGDIAEGYSVSREKKESFPLTVTSAQKNPTAFYLCASARQVNQPQHFGDGTRLSIL.

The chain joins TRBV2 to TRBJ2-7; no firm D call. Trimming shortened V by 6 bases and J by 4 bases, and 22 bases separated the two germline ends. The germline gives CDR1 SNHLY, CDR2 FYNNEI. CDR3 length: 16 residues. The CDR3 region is CASSAETPGVGYEQYF. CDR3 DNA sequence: TGTGCCAGCAGCGCCGAAACGCCGGGCGTAGGGTACGAGCAGTACTTC.

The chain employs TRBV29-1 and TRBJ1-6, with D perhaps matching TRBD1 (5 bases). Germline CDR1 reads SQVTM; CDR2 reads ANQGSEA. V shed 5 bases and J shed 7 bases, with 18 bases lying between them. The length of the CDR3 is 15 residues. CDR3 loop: CSVRLGQGGNSPLHF. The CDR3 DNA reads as TGCAGCGTTCGACTAGGGCAGGGAGGGAATTCACCCCTCCACTTT.

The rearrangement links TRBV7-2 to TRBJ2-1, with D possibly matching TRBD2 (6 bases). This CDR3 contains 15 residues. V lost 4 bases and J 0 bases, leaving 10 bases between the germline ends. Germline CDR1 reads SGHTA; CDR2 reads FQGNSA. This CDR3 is CASSSGGSSYNEQFF. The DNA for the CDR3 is TGTGCCAGCAGCTCCGGGGGAAGCTCCTACAATGAGCAGTTCTTC. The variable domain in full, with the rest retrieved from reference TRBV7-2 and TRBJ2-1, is GAGVSQSPSNKVTEKGKDVELRCDPISGHTALYWYRQSLGQGLEFLIYFQGNSAPDKSGLPSDRFSAERTGGSVSTLTIQRTQQEDSAVYLCASSSGGSSYNEQFFGPGTRLTVL.

The CDR3, as DNA: TGTGCCAGCAGATCTATGAGGGGACCCCGGGGGGCGCAGTATTTT. Translating it yields CASRSMRGPRGAQYF. The rearrangement joins TRBV11-2 to TRBJ2-3; 7 bases agree with TRBD2. The CDR3 is 15 residues long. Germline V gives CDR1 SGHAT, CDR2 FQNNGV. J gave up 10 bases and V 6 bases, and 16 bases lay outside the gene matches.

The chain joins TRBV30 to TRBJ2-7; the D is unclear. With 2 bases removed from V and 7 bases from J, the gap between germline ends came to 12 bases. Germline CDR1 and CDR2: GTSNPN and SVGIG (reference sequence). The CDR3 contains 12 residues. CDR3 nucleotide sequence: TGTGCCTGGAGTATGGCGGCAGGAGAGCAGTACTTC. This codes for CAWSMAAGEQYF.

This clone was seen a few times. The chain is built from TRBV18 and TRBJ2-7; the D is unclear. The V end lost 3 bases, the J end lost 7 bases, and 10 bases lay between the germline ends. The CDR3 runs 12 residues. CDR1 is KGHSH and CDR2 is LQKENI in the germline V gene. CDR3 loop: CASSPDPLEQYF. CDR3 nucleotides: TGTGCCAGCTCACCGGACCCTCTGGAGCAGTACTTC. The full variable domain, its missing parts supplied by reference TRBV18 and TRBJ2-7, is NAGVMQNPRHLVRRRGQEARLRCSPMKGHSHVYWYRQLPEEGLKFMVYLQKENIIDESGMPKERFSAEFPKEGPSILRIQQVVRGDSAAYFCASSPDPLEQYFGPGTRLTVT.

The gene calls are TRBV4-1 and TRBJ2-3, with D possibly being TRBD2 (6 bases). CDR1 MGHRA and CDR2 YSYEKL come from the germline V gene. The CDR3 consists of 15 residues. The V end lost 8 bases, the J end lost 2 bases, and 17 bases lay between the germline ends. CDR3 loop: CASGKPGDNTDTQYF. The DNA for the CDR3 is TGCGCCAGCGGAAAACCGGGGGATAACACAGATACGCAGTATTTT.

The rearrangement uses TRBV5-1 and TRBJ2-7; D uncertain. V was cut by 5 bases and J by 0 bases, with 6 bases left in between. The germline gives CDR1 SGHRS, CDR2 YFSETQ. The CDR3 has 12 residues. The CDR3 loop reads CASSWDSYEQYF. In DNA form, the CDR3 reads TGCGCCAGCAGTTGGGACTCCTACGAGCAGTACTTC. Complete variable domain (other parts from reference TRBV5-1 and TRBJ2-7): KAGVTQTPRYLIKTRGQQVTLSCSPISGHRSVSWYQQTPGQGLQFLFEYFSETQRNKGNFPGRFSGRQFSNSRSEMNVSTLELGDSALYLCASSWDSYEQYFGPGTRLTVT.

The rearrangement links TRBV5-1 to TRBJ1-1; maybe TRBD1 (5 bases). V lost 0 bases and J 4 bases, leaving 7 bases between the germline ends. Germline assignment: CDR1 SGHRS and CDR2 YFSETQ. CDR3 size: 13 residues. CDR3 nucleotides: TGCGCCAGCAGCTTGGACGGGGGCACTGAAGCTTTCTTT. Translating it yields CASSLDGGTEAFF.

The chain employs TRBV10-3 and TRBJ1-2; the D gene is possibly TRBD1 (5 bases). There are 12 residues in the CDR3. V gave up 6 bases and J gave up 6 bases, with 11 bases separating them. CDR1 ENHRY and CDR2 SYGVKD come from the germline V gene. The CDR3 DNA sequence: TGTGCCATCAGCCGGGGCAAGGATGGCTACACCTTC. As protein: CAISRGKDGYTF.

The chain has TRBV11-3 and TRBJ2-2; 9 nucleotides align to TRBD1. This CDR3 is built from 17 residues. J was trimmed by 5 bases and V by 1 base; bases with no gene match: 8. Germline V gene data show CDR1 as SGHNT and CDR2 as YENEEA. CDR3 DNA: TGTGCCAGCAGCTTAGTGTTCGGGACAGGGCGAACCGGGGAGCTGTTTTTT. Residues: CASSLVFGTGRTGELFF.

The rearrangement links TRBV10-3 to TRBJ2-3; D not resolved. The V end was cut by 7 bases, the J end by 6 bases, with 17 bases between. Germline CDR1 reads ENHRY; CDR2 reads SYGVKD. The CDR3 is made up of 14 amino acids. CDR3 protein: CAITRTEQGDTQYF. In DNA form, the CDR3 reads TGTGCCATCACCCGGACGGAGCAAGGGGATACGCAGTATTTT.

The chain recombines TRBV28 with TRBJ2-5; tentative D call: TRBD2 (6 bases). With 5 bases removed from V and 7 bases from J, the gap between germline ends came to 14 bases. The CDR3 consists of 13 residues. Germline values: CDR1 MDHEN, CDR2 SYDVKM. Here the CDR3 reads CASSAPKEGTQYF. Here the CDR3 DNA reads TGTGCCAGCAGTGCCCCCAAGGAGGGGACCCAGTACTTC. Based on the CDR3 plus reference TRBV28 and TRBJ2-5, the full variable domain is DVKVTQSSRYLVKRTGEKVFLECVQDMDHENMFWYRQDPGLGLRLIYFSYDVKMKEKGDIPEGYSVSREKKERFSLILESASTNQTSMYLCASSAPKEGTQYFGPGTRLLVL.

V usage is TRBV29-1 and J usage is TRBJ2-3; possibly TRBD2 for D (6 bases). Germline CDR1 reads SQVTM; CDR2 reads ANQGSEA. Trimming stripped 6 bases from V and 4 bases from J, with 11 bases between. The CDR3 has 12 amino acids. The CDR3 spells CSVTGEADTQYF. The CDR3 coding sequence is TGCAGCGTAACGGGGGAGGCAGATACGCAGTATTTT.

The CDR3, as DNA: TGTGCCAGCAGCTCCGGGACAGGCAATCAGCCCCAGCATTTT. It encodes CASSSGTGNQPQHF. This chain links TRBV7-6 with TRBJ1-5; 7 bases are a match to TRBD1. V was pared by 4 bases and J by 2 bases, with 2 bases of the junction left unmatched. The CDR3 runs to 14 residues. CDR1 and CDR2 (germline): SGHVS, FNYEAQ.

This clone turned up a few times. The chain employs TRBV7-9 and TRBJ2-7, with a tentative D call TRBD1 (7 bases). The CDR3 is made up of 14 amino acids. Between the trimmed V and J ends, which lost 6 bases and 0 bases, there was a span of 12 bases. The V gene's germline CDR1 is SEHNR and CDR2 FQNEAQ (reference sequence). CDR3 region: CASSAGQSSYEQYF. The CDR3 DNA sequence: TGTGCCAGCAGTGCGGGACAGAGCTCCTACGAGCAGTACTTC.

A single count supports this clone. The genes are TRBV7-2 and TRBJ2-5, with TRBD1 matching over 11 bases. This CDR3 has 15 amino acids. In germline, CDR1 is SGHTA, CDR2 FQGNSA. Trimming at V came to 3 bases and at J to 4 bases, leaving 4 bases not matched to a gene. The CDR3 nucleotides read TGTGCCAGCAGCTTGACCGGGACAGGGGGAGAGACCCAGTACTTC. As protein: CASSLTGTGGETQYF.